One sample yielded the 27 T cell receptor beta chains listed below, sequenced in a study of T cells in localized non-small cell lung cancer. Some clones are missing from TCRdb's copy, which holds only in-frame ones; the method was immunoSEQ multiplex PCR. The sample lists roughly 72,000 clones, 65% to 85% occurring once. The sample here was peripheral blood, taken before any cancer treatment. Source of these receptors: a female donor aged 60 or older with stage I lung adenocarcinoma.

The rearrangement uses TRBV7-6 and TRBJ2-5; 8 bases are shared with TRBD1. The germline gives CDR1 SGHVS, CDR2 FNYEAQ. The CDR3 has 17 residues. V trimming: 1 base; J trimming: 2 bases; junction bases outside the gene matches: 9. CDR3 nucleotide sequence: TGTGCCAGCAGCTTAGGTGCATTGGACAGGGCTCAAGAGACCCAGTACTTC. Translation: CASSLGALDRAQETQYF.

To note about this clone: Different DNA sequences within this sample yield the same CDR3. This chain connects TRBV5-6 to TRBJ1-3, with D possibly TRBD1 on 5 matching bases. CDR3 length: 15 amino acids. The germline V gene has CDR1 SGHDT and CDR2 YYEEEE. V lost 0 bases and J lost 4, with 11 bases in between. In DNA form, the CDR3 reads TGTGCCAGCAGCTTGGTCCAGGGAAGGGGAAACACCATATATTTT. Its protein product is CASSLVQGRGNTIYF. Full variable domain (remainder filled in from reference TRBV5-6 and TRBJ1-3): DAGVTQSPTHLIKTRGQQVTLRCSPKSGHDTVSWYQQALGQGPQFIFQYYEEEERQRGNFPDRFSGHQFPNYSSELNVNALLLGDSALYLCASSLVQGRGNTIYFGEGSWLTVV.

This clone occurred a few times. The rearrangement joins TRBV19 to TRBJ1-2, with D maybe TRBD1 (6 bases). This CDR3 is 13 amino acids long. Per germline, CDR1 LNHDA and CDR2 SQIVND (reference sequence). Trimming shortened V by 8 bases and J by 12 bases, and 22 bases separated the two germline ends. CDR3 DNA: TGTGCCAGTGCCCTGGGGGACAAAGAAATCGACACCTTC. Translation gives CASALGDKEIDTF.

The chain is built from TRBV6-5 and TRBJ2-1, with D unclear. V was shortened by 6 bases and J by 0 bases, with 12 bases between the two germline ends. The CDR3 length is 15 residues. Germline CDR1 and CDR2: MNHEY and SVGAGI. The chain's CDR3 is CASSYSQYSYNEQFF. In nucleotides, the CDR3 is TGTGCCAGCAGCTACAGTCAGTACTCCTACAATGAGCAGTTCTTC.

The gene calls are TRBV27 and TRBJ1-2; perhaps TRBD1 as D (6 bases). This CDR3 contains 14 residues. Per germline, CDR1 MNHEY and CDR2 SMNVEV (reference sequence). With 3 bases removed from V and 4 bases from J, the gap between germline ends came to 12 bases. The CDR3 loop reads CASSFGGKGYGYTF. The CDR3, as DNA: TGTGCCAGCAGTTTCGGGGGCAAGGGCTATGGCTACACCTTC.

This sequence joins TRBV18 and TRBJ2-4; the D gene is possibly TRBD1 (6 bases). Germline loops: CDR1 KGHSH, CDR2 LQKENI. Trimming stripped 3 bases from V and 4 bases from J, with 13 bases between. CDR3 length: 15 amino acids. In nucleotides, the CDR3 is TGTGCCAGCTCACCTGGGCTAGGACAGAAAAACATTCAGTACTTC. It yields the protein CASSPGLGQKNIQYF.

For the CDR3, the DNA is TGTGCCAGTAGTATAGCGGCGGGAGGACCCGAGCAGTACTTC. It specifies CASSIAAGGPEQYF. The chain is built from TRBV19 and TRBJ2-7; 8 nucleotides match TRBD2. V dropped 1 base and J dropped 6; count of bases not matched to a gene: 5. Germline CDR1 is LNHDA and CDR2 is SQIVND (reference sequence). CDR3 length: 14 amino acids.

The chain is built from TRBV5-4 and TRBJ1-2, with TRBD1 matching over 7 bases. Germline-derived CDR1 and CDR2 are SGHNT and YYREEE (reference sequence). The V gene end was trimmed by 5 bases and the J gene end by 5 bases; junction bases not matched to a gene: 15. The CDR3 runs to 16 residues. CDR3 bases: TGTGCCAGCAGGCAACTTCCAATGACAGGGAATTATGGCTACACCTTC. This encodes CASRQLPMTGNYGYTF.

The gene calls are TRBV6-1 and TRBJ1-5, with D maybe TRBD1 (5 bases). Trimming took 8 bases from V and 3 from J, leaving 14 bases between them. Germline CDR1 and CDR2: MNHNS and SASEGT. CDR3 length: 14 amino acids. The CDR3, as DNA: TGTGCCAGCGGGGTGGCAGGGCCCAATCAGCCCCAGCATTTT. It yields the protein CASGVAGPNQPQHF.

The chain employs TRBV5-1 and TRBJ2-1, with 8 bases identical to TRBD2. CDR3 length: 15 residues. Germline lookup yields CDR1 SGHRS and CDR2 YFSETQ. Trimming removed 0 bases from V and 3 bases from J; junction bases left unmatched: 2. The CDR3 sequence: CASSLVAGYYNEQFF. The CDR3 region has the DNA TGCGCCAGCAGCTTGGTAGCGGGATACTACAATGAGCAGTTCTTC.

The chain joins TRBV5-1 to TRBJ2-5, with 13 bases fitting TRBD2. CDR1 and CDR2 (germline): SGHRS, YFSETQ. The V and J ends lost 4 bases and 6 bases, in that order; junction bases with no gene match: 6. This CDR3 is built from 15 residues. The CDR3 nucleotides are TGCGCCAGCAGCCCGGGACTAGCGGGGAGGAAGACCCAGTACTTC. Residues: CASSPGLAGRKTQYF.

The genes are TRBV29-1 and TRBJ1-2; maybe TRBD1 (5 bases). The CDR3 is 16 amino acids. Deletions cut 4 bases from V and 0 bases from J, with 18 bases between. Germline V gene lookup returns CDR1 SQVTM and CDR2 ANQGSEA. As DNA, the CDR3 is TGCAGCGTTGGTTTGGGAGGGACGGCCGCTAACTATGGCTACACCTTC. The encoded protein is CSVGLGGTAANYGYTF.

The V call is TRBV5-4, the J call TRBJ2-2; 11 nucleotides match TRBD1. This CDR3 is built from 15 residues. Germline trimming cut 4 bases from V and 7 bases from J; bases unmatched to any gene: 6. Per germline, CDR1 SGHNT and CDR2 YYREEE (reference sequence). The CDR3 here is CASSKDRGLLGELFF. The CDR3 region has the DNA TGTGCCAGCAGCAAGGACAGGGGGCTACTCGGGGAGCTGTTTTTT.

The chain has TRBV7-2 and TRBJ2-5; TRBD2 matches at 9 bases. Looked up from germline, CDR1 is SGHTA and CDR2 is FQGNSA. Trimming took 5 bases from V and 3 from J; bases not matched to a gene: 10. This CDR3 has 16 amino acids. CDR3 loop: CASSLLAGVTEETQYF. CDR3 nucleotides: TGTGCCAGCAGCCTATTAGCGGGAGTGACCGAAGAGACCCAGTACTTC.

There are a few counts of this clone. The rearrangement links TRBV10-3 to TRBJ1-1; no clear D. Looked up from germline, CDR1 is ENHRY and CDR2 is SYGVKD. V lost 6 bases, J lost 1 base, and 3 bases lay in between. The CDR3 consists of 11 residues. The CDR3 loop reads CAISGNTEAFF. The CDR3 nucleotides are TGTGCCATCAGCGGGAACACTGAAGCTTTCTTT.

The V call is TRBV7-2, the J call TRBJ2-2, with a possible D match to TRBD2 (5 bases). This CDR3 region has 16 residues. Per the germline V gene, CDR1 is SGHTA and CDR2 is FQGNSA. V lost 2 bases to trimming and J lost 5 bases, with 15 bases between them. DNA for the CDR3: TGTGCCAGCAGCTTATCCCTGCGGCCGGGAACCGGGGAGCTGTTTTTT. Its translation: CASSLSLRPGTGELFF.

This chain links TRBV30 with TRBJ2-7; TRBD1 aligns across 7 bases. This CDR3 contains 13 residues. The J segment lost 3 bases and the V segment lost 4 bases, leaving 6 bases of the junction unmatched. The germline CDR1 and CDR2 sequences are GTSNPN and SVGIG (reference sequence). For the CDR3, the DNA is TGTGCCTGGACTAGGGACAGTCTCTACGAGCAGTACTTC. It codes for CAWTRDSLYEQYF.

This chain joins TRBV6-6 and TRBJ2-5; tentative D call: TRBD2 (5 bases). The CDR3 runs to 13 residues. CDR1 and CDR2 from the germline V gene are MNHNY and SVGAGI (reference sequence). V gave up 2 bases and J gave up 1 base, with 5 bases separating them. Here the CDR3 reads CASSYRGQETQYF. CDR3 DNA sequence: TGTGCCAGCAGTTACCGGGGCCAAGAGACCCAGTACTTC.

The chain couples TRBV30 to TRBJ1-5, with TRBD1 as a possible D gene (5 bases). The V end was cut by 0 bases, the J end by 7 bases, with 10 bases between. CDR3 length equals 13 residues. Germline V gene sequence: CDR1 GTSNPN, CDR2 SVGIG (reference sequence). Here the CDR3 DNA reads TGTGCCTGGAGTGTCCGAGGGGCCCAGCCCCAGCATTTT. This sequence encodes CAWSVRGAQPQHF.

The V and J genes are TRBV7-9 and TRBJ1-6; D might be TRBD1 (5 bases). Trimming removed 0 bases from V and 10 bases from J, with 16 bases in between. CDR1 and CDR2 from the germline V gene are SEHNR and FQNEAQ (reference sequence). The CDR3 runs 16 residues. CDR3 residues: CASSLASGLRESPLHF. The CDR3 region has the DNA TGTGCCAGCAGCTTAGCGTCAGGCCTCAGGGAGTCACCCCTCCACTTT. The complete variable domain, with remaining parts taken from reference TRBV7-9 and TRBJ1-6, reads DTGVSQNPRHKITKRGQNVTFRCDPISEHNRLYWYRQTLGQGPEFLTYFQNEAQLEKSRLLSDRFSAERPKGSFSTLEIQRTEQGDSAMYLCASSLASGLRESPLHFGNGTRLTVT.

The rearrangement joins TRBV30 to TRBJ2-7, with 8 bases aligning to TRBD2. Germline assignment: CDR1 GTSNPN and CDR2 SVGIG (reference sequence). The CDR3 is 13 residues long. V shed 4 bases and J 2 bases; nucleotides not matched to a gene: 4. CDR3 nucleotide sequence: TGTGCCTGGAATCGGGGGGGTACCTACGAGCAGTACTTC. This encodes CAWNRGGTYEQYF.

The CDR3 DNA follows: TGTGCCAGTAGTTCAGGACACACGCAGCCCCAGCATTTT. Residues: CASSSGHTQPQHF. The chain recombines TRBV19 with TRBJ1-5; possible D gene TRBD1, 5 bases. The germline CDR1 and CDR2 sequences are LNHDA and SQIVND (reference sequence). This CDR3 comprises 13 residues. The ends were cut back, 5 bases at V and 7 bases at J, with 12 bases in the middle. Using reference TRBV19 and TRBJ1-5 for the parts outside the CDR3, the full variable domain is DGGITQSPKYLFRKEGQNVTLSCEQNLNHDAMYWYRQDPGQGLRLIYYSQIVNDFQKGDIAEGYSVSREKKESFPLTVTSAQKNPTAFYLCASSSGHTQPQHFGDGTRLSIL.

CDR3 region: CASSLGGIRNEQYF. The CDR3 DNA reads as TGTGCCAGCAGCTTGGGCGGGATCAGGAACGAGCAGTACTTC. The rearrangement joins TRBV5-4 to TRBJ2-7; D is perhaps TRBD2 (6 bases). The germline gives CDR1 SGHNT, CDR2 YYREEE (reference sequence). This CDR3 comprises 14 residues. V lost 0 bases and J 5 bases, leaving 12 bases between the germline ends.

V gene TRBV5-1 combines with J gene TRBJ1-1; D may be TRBD1 (6 bases). With 4 bases removed from V and 0 bases from J, the gap between germline ends came to 10 bases. This CDR3 has 14 amino acids. The germline V gene encodes CDR1 SGHRS and CDR2 YFSETQ. CDR3 in DNA: TGCGCCAGCAGCCCGGGACATCTGAACACTGAAGCTTTCTTT. Residues: CASSPGHLNTEAFF.

The chain links TRBV7-2 to TRBJ2-3; 7 bases are shared with TRBD2. V shed 5 bases and J 4 bases; nucleotides not matched to a gene: 12. The CDR3 spans 16 residues. The germline V gene encodes CDR1 SGHTA and CDR2 FQGNSA. CDR3 in DNA: TGTGCCAGCAGCCAAGATGGGGACGGGAGGTCAGATACGCAGTATTTT. This translates into CASSQDGDGRSDTQYF.

Points on this clone: This sample includes further DNA sequences coding for the same CDR3. The V and J genes are TRBV6-5 and TRBJ1-5; 7 bases match TRBD1. This CDR3 region has 15 residues. Germline V gene sequence: CDR1 MNHEY, CDR2 SVGAGI. Losses at the gene ends were 0 bases for V and 6 bases for J; bases not matched to a gene: 5. The CDR3 reads CASSYSGGGGQPQHF. CDR3 sequence (DNA): TGTGCCAGCAGTTACTCAGGAGGGGGCGGTCAGCCCCAGCATTTT.

The chain links TRBV2 to TRBJ2-2; D call uncertain. Germline-derived CDR1 and CDR2 are SNHLY and FYNNEI. This CDR3 is built from 13 residues. Trimming removed 7 bases at V and 3 bases at J, with 9 bases between. The chain's CDR3 is CASNTAYTGELFF. CDR3 nucleotides: TGTGCCAGCAATACAGCCTACACCGGGGAGCTGTTTTTT.